The entry below gives a single T cell receptor (beta chain) sequence along with its context. The target antigen is unknown. This specimen includes other DNA sequences encoding the same CDR3. Germline V gene data show CDR1 as SGHRS and CDR2 as YFSETQ. CDR3 size: 14 residues. Trimming removed 0 bases from V and 4 bases from J, with 8 bases in between. The record originates from a study of shared clonotypes between healthy human individuals. Study conclusions and caveats: Tissues were not sampled, only blood, and their repertoires likely differ. Naive subsets usually exceeded memory subsets in estimated richness. Between several donors, naive CD4 clonotypes were shared at a level of approximately 5%.

The method was immunoSEQ multiplex PCR; TCRdb's version includes in-frame clones alone and lacks a portion of them. The profile shows approximately 2.3 million clones, over 85% of them singletons. Participating donors were healthy, HIV-negative adults free of recent acute infections or vaccinations. The sample taken for sequencing was naive CD4+ T cells from PBMCs. Subset described: CD45RA+ positively selected. The rearrangement uses TRBV5-1 and TRBJ2-1; D uncertain. The receptor comes from a man aged 18-30 years in good health. Some clones in this sample may be carry-over from other donors' samples. CDR3 sequence (DNA): TGCGCCAGCAGCTTGGACGGGCAGTACAATGAGCAGTTCTTC. Translating it yields CASSLDGQYNEQFF.